This T cell receptor (beta chain) was captured in a study of blood T cells in healthy people across ages (dated by TCRdb to 2014 to 2015). Regarding the study in general: In model experiments, template switching captured about one uniquely barcoded TCR beta cDNA molecule for every two T cells. Age-related changes in TCR beta repertoire diversity were measured in the study by deep sequencing normalized with unique cDNA molecular identifiers. Donors were grouped into four age groups: young (average approximately 15 years), middle-aged (39), aged (roughly 62) and long-lived (approximately 81). Donors of different ages were randomly distributed across sequencing lanes to avoid experimental bias. For two donors (one aged 18 to 29 and one aged 80 or older), the study analyzed two additional independent replicas of 1 million unique cDNA reads from the same blood draw.

Here V drops 0 bases and J drops 4 bases, and the junction holds 3 bases not matched to any gene. The CDR3, from cysteine to phenylalanine, totals 15 residues. Only the CDR3 portion is preserved as DNA: 45 bases, with reading frame beginning at the first base. Libraries came from 5' RACE. The sequencer was an Illumina HiSeq 2500. The second PCR ran for roughly 6 to 11 cycles and used a J-beta primer mix along with a sample-barcoded 5' primer. A unique molecular identifier was introduced onto each TCR beta cDNA molecule by a template-switch 5' adaptor carrying 12 random nucleotides. At least 2.5 million CDR3-containing paired-end reads were obtained from each sample. First-strand cDNA was synthesized from all RNA with the Mint cDNA synthesis kit, primed by a TRBC-specific oligonucleotide. After uracil-DNA glycosylase treatment, a first 18-cycle PCR used universal primers M1SS and BC2_uni_R on all cDNA. Per the source publication's procedure: For normalization, 1 million high-quality reads, each with a distinct molecular identifier, were randomly selected from each sample. Instead of being binned into consensus sequences, reads that shared molecular identifiers were thrown out. MiTCR, run with a Q25 quality threshold and the strictest error-elimination algorithm, handled CDR3 identification, clonotype clustering and error correction. Lower-bound total TCR beta diversity was estimated with a nonparametric unseen species model using Euler transformation. Through fastp at Q25 and MiXCR, TCRdb rebuilt clones from the public reads, retaining in-frame beta chains. Each CDR3 protein appears once, grouped with its most common genes and DNA. The V and J calls were not made by the authors but by TCRdb's processing. The sample profile shows some 700,000 distinct CDR3 sequences; around a fifth of them were found once. Under 25% of the sample rests with the top ten.

The 39 donors, aged about 6 to 95 years, were systemically healthy Caucasian individuals from Russia. Ten milliliters of peripheral blood were drawn from each donor into EDTA-treated Vacutainer tubes. PBMCs were isolated by Ficoll-Paque density-gradient centrifugation, with at least 6.5 million obtained per sample. Total RNA was extracted from PBMCs with Trizol reagent, with at least 6 micrograms obtained per sample. For every donor, an aliquot of PBMCs went through flow cytometry to measure the percentages of naive CD45RAhigh/CD27high T cells. The paper as a whole reports these results and caveats: Estimates of total diversity based on one million sequenced T cells were regarded as lower bounds and as underestimates. The CMV infection status of donors was not known, potentially confounding age-related changes in expanded clonotypes. The long-lived group showed more naive CD4+ T cells, fewer expanded clones and increased TCR diversity than the aged group, suggesting age selection. A strong correlation was found between observed TCR beta diversity and the percentage of naive T cells measured by flow cytometry. As age increased, observed TCR beta diversity per million T cells dropped in a roughly linear way, and a significant reduction was already evident by age around 41. Because profiling used bulk unsorted PBMCs, naive and antigen-experienced compartments could not be compared conclusively.

About this clonotype: The antigen this receptor binds is unknown. It has no much larger one-base neighbor in the sample; base qualities were not kept.

The clonotype was recovered from a man in his 70s in good health. The rearranged segments are TRBV12-3 or TRBV12-4 and TRBJ2-5; 9 nucleotides in the junction match TRBD1. The sample taken for sequencing was blood. For the CDR3, the sequence is CASSLAGQGRETQYF. The DNA sequence is given as TGTGCCAGCAGTTTAGCCGGACAGGGGAGAGAGACCCAGTACTTC.